One sample yielded the 4 T cell receptor beta chains listed below, sequenced in a study of T cells in Graves' hyperthyroidism and ophthalmopathy. Amplification targeted TCR beta CDR3 regions from RNA transcripts. A first-round RT-PCR of the TCR CDR3 used the HTBI primer set. TCRdb re-called the multiplex PCR reads through MiXCR, storing one row per CDR3 protein. Of around 500,000 distinct CDR3 sequences in the sample, around 15% were seen once. The sample comprised blood. These TCRs come from a woman aged 18 to 35 with Graves' hyperthyroidism.

This clonotype was recorded many times. The V and J genes are TRBV5-1 and TRBJ2-3, with D maybe TRBD1 (5 bases). The CDR3 extends over 14 amino acids. The V end lost 3 bases, the J end lost 2 bases, and 10 bases lay between the germline ends. From germline, CDR1 is SGHRS and CDR2 YFSETQ. This CDR3 reads CASSSTAYTDTQYF. The CDR3 nucleotides are TGCGCCAGCAGCTCGACAGCCTACACAGATACGCAGTATTTT. Variable domain in full (rest from reference TRBV5-1 and TRBJ2-3): KAGVTQTPRYLIKTRGQQVTLSCSPISGHRSVSWYQQTPGQGLQFLFEYFSETQRNKGNFPGRFSGRQFSNSRSEMNVSTLELGDSALYLCASSSTAYTDTQYFGPGTRLTVL.

This clonotype has a count of ten or more. This chain uses TRBV10-2 with TRBJ2-3; 8 nucleotides align to TRBD2. The CDR3 has 18 residues. The trim removed 4 bases at V and 1 base at J, leaving 13 bases unmatched. Germline loops: CDR1 WSHSY, CDR2 SAAADI. CDR3 DNA: TGCGCCAGCAGTGGAGACAAGCGTGGGACTAGTGGCACAGATACGCAGTATTTT. This translates into CASSGDKRGTSGTDTQYF.

This clonotype was detected ten times or more. V gene TRBV6-1 combines with J gene TRBJ2-5; TRBD2 aligns across 8 bases. The germline V gene has CDR1 MNHNS and CDR2 SASEGT. V lost 3 bases and J lost 5; bases outside the gene matches: 23. The CDR3 length is 20 residues. The DNA of the CDR3 is TGTGCCAGCAGTGACCTCACTACTAGCGGTAGCAAGGTCAGGCGGGAGACCCAGTACTTC. Translating gives CASSDLTTSGSKVRRETQYF.

This clonotype was recorded many times. The V and J genes are TRBV12-3 or TRBV12-4 and TRBJ2-7; TRBD1 agrees at 10 bases. The CDR3 covers 17 residues. Losses at the gene ends were 5 bases for V and 5 bases for J; bases not matched to a gene: 15. CDR3 sequence (DNA): TGTGCCAGCAGTCCCTCCCGCGCGGGACAGGGGACCCACGAGCAGTACTTC. This gives the protein CASSPSRAGQGTHEQYF.